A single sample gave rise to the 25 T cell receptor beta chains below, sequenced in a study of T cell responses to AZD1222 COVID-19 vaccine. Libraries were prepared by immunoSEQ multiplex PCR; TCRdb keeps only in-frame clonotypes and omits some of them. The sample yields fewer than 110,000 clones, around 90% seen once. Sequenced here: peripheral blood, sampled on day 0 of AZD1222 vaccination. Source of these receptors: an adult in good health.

This CDR3 is CASSLARRGTEAFF. CDR3 nucleotide sequence: TGTGCCAGCAGTTTGGCCCGGCGGGGTACTGAAGCTTTCTTT. This chain uses TRBV6-5 with TRBJ1-1; D is undetermined. V dropped 4 bases and J dropped 5 bases, with 14 bases sitting between them. There are 14 residues in the CDR3. Germline CDR1 reads MNHEY; CDR2 reads SVGAGI.

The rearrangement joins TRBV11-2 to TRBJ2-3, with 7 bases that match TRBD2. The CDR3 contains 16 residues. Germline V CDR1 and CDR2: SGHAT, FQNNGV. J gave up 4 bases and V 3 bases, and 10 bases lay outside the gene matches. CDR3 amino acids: CASSLEGSGVPDTQYF. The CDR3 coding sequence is TGTGCCAGCAGCTTGGAGGGGAGCGGGGTGCCAGATACGCAGTATTTT.

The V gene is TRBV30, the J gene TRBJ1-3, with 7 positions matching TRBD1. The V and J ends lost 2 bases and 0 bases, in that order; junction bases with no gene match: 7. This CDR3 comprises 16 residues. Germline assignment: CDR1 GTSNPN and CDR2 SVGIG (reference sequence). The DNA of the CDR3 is TGTGCCTGGAGTAGGCAGACAGGGATCTCTGGAAACACCATATATTTT. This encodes CAWSRQTGISGNTIYF.

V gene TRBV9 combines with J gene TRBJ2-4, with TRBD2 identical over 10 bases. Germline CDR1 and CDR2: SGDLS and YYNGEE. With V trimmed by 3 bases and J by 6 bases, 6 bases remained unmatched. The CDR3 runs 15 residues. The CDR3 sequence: CASSASAGGRNIQYF. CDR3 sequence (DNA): TGTGCCAGCAGCGCCTCAGCGGGGGGGCGAAACATTCAGTACTTC.

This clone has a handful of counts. The CDR3 DNA reads TGTGCCAGCAGCTCTGTAAAGGGCCAAAATGAGCAGTTCTTC. It yields the protein CASSSVKGQNEQFF. The rearrangement links TRBV5-4 to TRBJ2-1; D remains unclear. Germline V gene sequence: CDR1 SGHNT, CDR2 YYREEE (reference sequence). The CDR3 covers 14 residues. V dropped 3 bases and J dropped 7 bases, with 14 bases sitting between them.

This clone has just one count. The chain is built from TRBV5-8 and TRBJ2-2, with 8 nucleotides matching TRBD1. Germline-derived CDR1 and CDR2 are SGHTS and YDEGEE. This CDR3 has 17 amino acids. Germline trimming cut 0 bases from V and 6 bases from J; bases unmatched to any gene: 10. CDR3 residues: CASSLEKGTGLAGELFF. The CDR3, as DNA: TGTGCCAGCAGCTTGGAAAAAGGGACAGGCCTCGCCGGGGAGCTGTTTTTT.

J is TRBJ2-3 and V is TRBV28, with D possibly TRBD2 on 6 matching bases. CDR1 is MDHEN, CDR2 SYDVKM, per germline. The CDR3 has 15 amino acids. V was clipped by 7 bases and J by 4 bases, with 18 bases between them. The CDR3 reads CASTSGGIAADTQYF. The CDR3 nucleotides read TGTGCCAGCACTTCCGGGGGTATCGCTGCAGATACGCAGTATTTT.

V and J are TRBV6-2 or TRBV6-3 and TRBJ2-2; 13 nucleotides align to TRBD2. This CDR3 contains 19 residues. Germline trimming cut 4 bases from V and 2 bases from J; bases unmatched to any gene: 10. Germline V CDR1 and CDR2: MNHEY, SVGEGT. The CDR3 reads CASSSPRLAGGTNTGELFF. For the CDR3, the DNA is TGTGCCAGCAGTTCCCCCCGACTAGCGGGGGGAACCAACACCGGGGAGCTGTTTTTT.

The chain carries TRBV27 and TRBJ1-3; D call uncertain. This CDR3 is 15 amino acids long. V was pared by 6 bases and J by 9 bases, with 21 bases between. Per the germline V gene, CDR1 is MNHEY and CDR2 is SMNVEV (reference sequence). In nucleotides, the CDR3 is TGTGCCAGCAGACCTCGGGTAGGCGATATAGGCACCATATATTTT. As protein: CASRPRVGDIGTIYF.

The CDR3 DNA sequence: TGTGCCAGCTCACCATCTTCCGACGGTGGGGCTTTCTTT. Amino acids: CASSPSSDGGAFF. The V gene is TRBV18, the J gene TRBJ1-1; D remains ambiguous. Germline-derived CDR1 and CDR2 are KGHSH and LQKENI. The V end lost 2 bases, the J end lost 11 bases, and 15 bases lay between the germline ends. The CDR3 extends over 13 amino acids. The full variable domain, completed using reference TRBV18 and TRBJ1-1, is NAGVMQNPRHLVRRRGQEARLRCSPMKGHSHVYWYRQLPEEGLKFMVYLQKENIIDESGMPKERFSAEFPKEGPSILRIQQVVRGDSAAYFCASSPSSDGGAFFGQGTRLTVV.

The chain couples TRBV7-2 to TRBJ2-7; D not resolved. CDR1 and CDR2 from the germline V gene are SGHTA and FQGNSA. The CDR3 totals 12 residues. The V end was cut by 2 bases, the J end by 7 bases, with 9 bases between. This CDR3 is CASSLYQREQYF. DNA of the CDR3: TGTGCCAGCAGCTTATATCAGAGGGAGCAGTACTTC.

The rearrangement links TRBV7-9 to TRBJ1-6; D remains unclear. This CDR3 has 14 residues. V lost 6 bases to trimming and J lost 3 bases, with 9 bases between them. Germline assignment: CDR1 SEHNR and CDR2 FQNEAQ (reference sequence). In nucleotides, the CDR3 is TGTGCCAGCAGGGCCGGGAACTATAATTCACCCCTCCACTTT. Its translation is CASRAGNYNSPLHF.

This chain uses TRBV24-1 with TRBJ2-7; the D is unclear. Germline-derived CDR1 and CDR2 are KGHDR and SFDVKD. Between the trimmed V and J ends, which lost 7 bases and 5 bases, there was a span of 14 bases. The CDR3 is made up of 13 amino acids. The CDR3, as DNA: TGTGCCACCAGCTTGTCCACAGAAGACGAGCAGTACTTC. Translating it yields CATSLSTEDEQYF.

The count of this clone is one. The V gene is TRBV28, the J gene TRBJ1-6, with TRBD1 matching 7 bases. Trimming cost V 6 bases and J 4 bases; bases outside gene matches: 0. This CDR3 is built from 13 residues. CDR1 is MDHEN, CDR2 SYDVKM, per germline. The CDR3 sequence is CASRGQYNSPLHF. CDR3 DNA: TGTGCCAGCAGGGGACAGTATAATTCACCCCTCCACTTT.

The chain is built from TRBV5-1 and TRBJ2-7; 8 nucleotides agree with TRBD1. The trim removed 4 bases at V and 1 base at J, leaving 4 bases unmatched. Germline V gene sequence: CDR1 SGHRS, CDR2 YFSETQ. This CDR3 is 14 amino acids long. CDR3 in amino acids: CASSPTGDSYEQYF. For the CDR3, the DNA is TGCGCCAGCAGCCCGACAGGGGATTCCTACGAGCAGTACTTC.

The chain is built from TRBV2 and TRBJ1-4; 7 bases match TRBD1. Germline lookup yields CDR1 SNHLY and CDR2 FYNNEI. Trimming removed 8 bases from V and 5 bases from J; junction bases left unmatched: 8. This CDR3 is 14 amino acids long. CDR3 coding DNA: TGTGCCAGCGGTAGACAGGGAGCAAATGAAAAACTGTTTTTT. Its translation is CASGRQGANEKLFF.

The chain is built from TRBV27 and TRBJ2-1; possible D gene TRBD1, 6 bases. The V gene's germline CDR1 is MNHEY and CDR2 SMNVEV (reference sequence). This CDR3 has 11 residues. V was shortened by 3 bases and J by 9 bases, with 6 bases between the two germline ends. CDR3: CASSFRGEQFF. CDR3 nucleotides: TGTGCCAGCAGTTTCAGGGGTGAGCAGTTCTTC.

The CDR3 is CASYGQAAAKAFF. As DNA, the CDR3 is TGCGCCAGCTATGGACAGGCCGCGGCCAAAGCTTTCTTT. The genes are TRBV10-2 and TRBJ1-1, with TRBD1 identical over 7 bases. The CDR3 consists of 13 residues. The trim removed 8 bases at V and 9 bases at J, leaving 12 bases unmatched. From germline, CDR1 is WSHSY and CDR2 SAAADI.

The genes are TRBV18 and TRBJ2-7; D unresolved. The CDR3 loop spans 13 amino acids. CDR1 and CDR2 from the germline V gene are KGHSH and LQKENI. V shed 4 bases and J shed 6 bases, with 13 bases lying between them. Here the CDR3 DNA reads TGTGCCAGCTCACTTGACCCCCGAGTCGAGCAGTACTTC. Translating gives CASSLDPRVEQYF.

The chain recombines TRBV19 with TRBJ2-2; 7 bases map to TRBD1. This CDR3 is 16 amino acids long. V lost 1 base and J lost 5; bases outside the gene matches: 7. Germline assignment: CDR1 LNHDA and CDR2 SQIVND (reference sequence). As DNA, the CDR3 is TGTGCCAGTAGTATAGGGAACAGGGGCATAACCGGGGAGCTGTTTTTT. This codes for CASSIGNRGITGELFF.

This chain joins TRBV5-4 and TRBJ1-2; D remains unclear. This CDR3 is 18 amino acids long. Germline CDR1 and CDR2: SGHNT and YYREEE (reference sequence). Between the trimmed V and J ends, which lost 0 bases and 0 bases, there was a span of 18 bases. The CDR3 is CASSLGALKDSSNYGYTF. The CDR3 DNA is TGTGCCAGCAGCTTGGGGGCTCTTAAGGATTCCTCTAACTATGGCTACACCTTC. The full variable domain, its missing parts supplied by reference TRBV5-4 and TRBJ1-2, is ETGVTQSPTHLIKTRGQQVTLRCSSQSGHNTVSWYQQALGQGPQFIFQYYREEENGRGNFPPRFSGLQFPNYSSELNVNALELDDSALYLCASSLGALKDSSNYGYTFGSGTRLTVV.

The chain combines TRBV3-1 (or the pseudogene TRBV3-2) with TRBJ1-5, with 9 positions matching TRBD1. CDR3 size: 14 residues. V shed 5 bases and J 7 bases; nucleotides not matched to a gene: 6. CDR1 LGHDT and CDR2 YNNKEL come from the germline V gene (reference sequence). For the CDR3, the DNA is TGTGCCAGCAGCAGGACAGGGGAAGGCCAGCCCCAGCATTTT. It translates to CASSRTGEGQPQHF.

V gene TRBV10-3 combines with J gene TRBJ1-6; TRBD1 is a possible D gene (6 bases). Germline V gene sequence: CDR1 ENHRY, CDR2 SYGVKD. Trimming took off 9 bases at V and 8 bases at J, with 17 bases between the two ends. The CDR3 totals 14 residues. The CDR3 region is CAIRNRVSDSPLHF. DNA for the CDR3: TGTGCCATACGTAACAGGGTTTCGGATTCACCCCTCCACTTT.

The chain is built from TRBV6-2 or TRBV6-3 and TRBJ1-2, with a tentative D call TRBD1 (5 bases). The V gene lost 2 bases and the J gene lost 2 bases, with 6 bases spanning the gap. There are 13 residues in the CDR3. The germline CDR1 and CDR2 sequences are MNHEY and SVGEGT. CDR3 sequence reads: CASSYEGNYGYTF. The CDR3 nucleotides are TGTGCCAGCAGTTACGAGGGGAACTATGGCTACACCTTC.

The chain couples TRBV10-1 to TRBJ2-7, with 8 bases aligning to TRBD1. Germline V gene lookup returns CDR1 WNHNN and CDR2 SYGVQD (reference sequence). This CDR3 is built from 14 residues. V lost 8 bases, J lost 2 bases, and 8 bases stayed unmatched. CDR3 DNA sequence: TGCGCCAGCCTCAGGGGGCAAAATGCCTACGAGCAGTACTTC. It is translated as CASLRGQNAYEQYF.